Reported below is one T cell receptor beta chain. Its specificity is unknown. The authors extracted at least 6 micrograms of total RNA per sample. Looked up from germline, CDR1 is ENHRY and CDR2 is SYGVKD. This CDR3 is built from 13 residues. Unmatched junction bases numbered 4, after V lost 9 bases and J lost 6 bases. The data originate from a study of blood T cells in healthy people across ages. Primed by a sample-barcoded 5' primer and a J-beta primer mix, a second PCR proceeded for about 7 to 11 cycles. Every single cDNA molecule received a tag from a template-switch adaptor with 12 random nucleotides. A single record per CDR3 protein comes from TCRdb applying MiXCR to the 5' RACE reads. The repertoire holds 650,000 to 800,000 distinct CDR3 sequences, with approximately 44% as singletons. Notes on the study in general: Naive CD4+ cell counts and diversity both ran higher in long-lived than in aged donors. PBMCs were not sorted, which prevented a conclusive comparison of naive versus antigen-experienced cells.

V and J are TRBV10-3 and TRBJ2-1, with 11 bases matching TRBD2. Sequenced sample: blood. The TCR originated in a man in his 60s in good health. CDR3 in DNA: TGTGCCATTAGGACTAGCGGGTCCAATGAGCAGTTCTTC. It specifies CAIRTSGSNEQFF.